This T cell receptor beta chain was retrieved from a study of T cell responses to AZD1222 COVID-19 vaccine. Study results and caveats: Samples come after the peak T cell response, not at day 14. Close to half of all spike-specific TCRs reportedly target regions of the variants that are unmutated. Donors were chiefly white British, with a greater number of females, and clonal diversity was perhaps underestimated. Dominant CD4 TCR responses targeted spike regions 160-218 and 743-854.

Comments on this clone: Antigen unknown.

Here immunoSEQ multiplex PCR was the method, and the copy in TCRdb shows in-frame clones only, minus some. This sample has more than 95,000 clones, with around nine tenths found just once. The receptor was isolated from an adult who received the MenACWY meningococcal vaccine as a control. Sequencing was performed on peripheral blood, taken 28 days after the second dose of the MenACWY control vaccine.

The chain's CDR3 is CASTLRPGVGSYGYTF. As DNA, the CDR3 is TGTGCCAGCACTCTTCGGCCCGGGGTGGGTAGCTATGGCTACACCTTC. This rearrangement joins TRBV28 to TRBJ1-2; D not resolved. Germline V CDR1 and CDR2: MDHEN, SYDVKM. The ends were cut back, 7 bases at V and 4 bases at J, with 22 bases in the middle. The CDR3 covers 16 residues.